This entry lists 7 T cell receptor beta chains sequenced from one sample in a study of vaccination effects on CD4 cells after COVID-19. Which antigens these TCRs recognize remains unknown. The ViraFEST assay expanded antigen-specific CD4+ T cells with viral peptide pools before sequencing. CD4+ T cell isolation took place after 10 days of culture. Participants got two doses of BNT162b2 or mRNA-1273 vaccine. Sequencing used immunoSEQ multiplex PCR; TCRdb keeps in-frame clones, though not all of them. The sample contains under 40,000 clones, approximately 82% of which appear only once. The sample here was CD4+ T cells from PBMCs cultured with HCoV-NL63 spike peptides, taken after COVID-19 vaccination. These receptor sequences come from a human donor who received a COVID-19 vaccine. Some clones in this sample may be carry-over from other donors' samples.

This rearrangement joins TRBV7-8 to TRBJ1-6; no clear D gene. V gave up 1 base and J gave up 7 bases, with 8 bases separating them. This CDR3 comprises 14 residues. The germline V gene encodes CDR1 SGHVS and CDR2 FQNEAQ. CDR3 loop: CASSLVAANSPLHF. As DNA, the CDR3 is TGTGCCAGCAGCTTAGTGGCCGCCAATTCACCCCTCCACTTT.

This clone has a handful of counts. The CDR3 protein is CASSQGFVGLSNQPQHF. Written as DNA, the CDR3 is TGCGCCAGCAGCCAAGGGTTCGTCGGACTGAGCAATCAGCCCCAGCATTTT. V is TRBV4-1 and J is TRBJ1-5, with D hard to call. Germline-derived CDR1 and CDR2 are MGHRA and YSYEKL. CDR3 length equals 17 residues. Trimming removed 1 base from V and 1 base from J, with 14 bases in between.

The rearrangement uses TRBV24-1 and TRBJ2-1; maybe TRBD1 (5 bases). Trimming removed 4 bases from V and 7 bases from J, with 19 bases in between. This CDR3 region has 16 residues. In germline, CDR1 is KGHDR, CDR2 SFDVKD. CDR3 residues: CATSDSQGNLRNEQFF. The CDR3 nucleotides are TGTGCCACCAGTGACTCCCAGGGAAATTTGAGGAATGAGCAGTTCTTC.

The V call is TRBV9, the J call TRBJ2-3, with D maybe TRBD2 (5 bases). Per the germline V gene, CDR1 is SGDLS and CDR2 is YYNGEE. This CDR3 is built from 13 residues. V lost 2 bases to trimming and J lost 1 base, with 5 bases between them. The CDR3 DNA reads as TGTGCCAGCAGCGTCGGGGGCACAGATACGCAGTATTTT. Its protein is CASSVGGTDTQYF.

V usage is TRBV18 and J usage is TRBJ2-2; D gene unclear. The CDR3 length is 15 residues. The germline V gene has CDR1 KGHSH and CDR2 LQKENI. V lost 2 bases to trimming and J lost 2 bases, with 9 bases between them. The CDR3 DNA reads TGTGCCAGCTCACCATCGAACAGTAACACCGGGGAGCTGTTTTTT. Translating gives CASSPSNSNTGELFF.

J is TRBJ1-2 and V is TRBV6-5, with D hard to call. V was pared by 2 bases and J by 7 bases, with 14 bases between. Germline V gene data show CDR1 as MNHEY and CDR2 as SVGAGI. This CDR3 region has 14 residues. For the CDR3, the DNA is TGTGCCAGCAGTTACGACCTCGGGCCGTTTGGCTACACCTTC. This gives the protein CASSYDLGPFGYTF.

The V and J genes are TRBV5-1 and TRBJ2-1, with D possibly matching TRBD1 (5 bases). V lost 3 bases to trimming and J lost 8 bases, with 9 bases between them. Germline values: CDR1 SGHRS, CDR2 YFSETQ. The CDR3 runs 12 residues. CDR3 loop: CASSSGNDEQFF. As DNA, the CDR3 is TGCGCCAGCAGCTCAGGGAACGATGAGCAGTTCTTC.